This T cell receptor beta chain was obtained from a study of OX40 agonist ivuxolimab in advanced cancers. Assay used: immunoSEQ multiplex PCR; TCRdb lists only in-frame clones, some missing. This table has around 86,000 clones, roughly 90% appearing once. The CDR3 loop spans 11 amino acids. Between the trimmed V and J ends, which lost 7 bases and 11 bases, there was a span of 13 bases. Looked up from germline, CDR1 is MNHNY and CDR2 is SVGAGI (reference sequence). This specimen was CD4+ or CD8+ T cells sorted from blood, taken in a trial of the OX40 agonist ivuxolimab. The clonotype was recovered from an adult with an advanced solid tumor such as melanoma, head and neck, liver or kidney cancer. The rearrangement joins TRBV6-6 to TRBJ2-3; D possibly corresponds to TRBD2 (6 bases). The chain's CDR3 is CASTMGGLQYF. CDR3 sequence (DNA): TGTGCCAGCACCATGGGGGGACTGCAGTATTTT.